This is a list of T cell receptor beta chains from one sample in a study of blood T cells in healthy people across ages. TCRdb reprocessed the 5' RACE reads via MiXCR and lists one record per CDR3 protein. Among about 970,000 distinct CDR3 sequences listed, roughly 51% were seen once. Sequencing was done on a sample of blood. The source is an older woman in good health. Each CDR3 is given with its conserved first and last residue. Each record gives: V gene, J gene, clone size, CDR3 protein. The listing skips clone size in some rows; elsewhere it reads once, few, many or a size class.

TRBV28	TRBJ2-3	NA	CASSTSFGLLNTDTQYF
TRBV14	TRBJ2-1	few	CASSQGTSGSPKGPLNEQFF
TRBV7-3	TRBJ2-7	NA	CASSLPRAQSSYEQYF
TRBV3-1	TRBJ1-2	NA	CASSQGQDESGYTF
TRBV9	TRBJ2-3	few	CASSVPGTGITDTQYF
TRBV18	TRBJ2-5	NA	CASSPPAGLREQYF
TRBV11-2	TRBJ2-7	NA	CASSPRGGGSASYEQYF
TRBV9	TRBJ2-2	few	CASSPRLAGAFDTGELFF
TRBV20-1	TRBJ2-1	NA	CSARPGSGAHEQFF
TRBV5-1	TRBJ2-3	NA	CASSPGRGAGDTQYF
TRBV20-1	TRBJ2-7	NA	CSARPLRTGISDEQYF
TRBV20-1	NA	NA	CSATAGGPSGRNEQYF
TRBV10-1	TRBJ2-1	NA	CASTKSGRSGNEQFF
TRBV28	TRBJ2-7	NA	CATNRLTYEQYF
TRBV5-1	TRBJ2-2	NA	CASSLRGGLQNTGELFF
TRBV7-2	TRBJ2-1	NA	CASSLGLEPSDNEQFF
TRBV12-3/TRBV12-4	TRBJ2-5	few	CASSSTGAEWETQYF
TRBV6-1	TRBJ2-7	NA	CASSERWYSDYEQYF
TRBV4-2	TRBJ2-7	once	CASSQEAAQGIYEQYF
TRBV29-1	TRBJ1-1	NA	CSVEEDRGTEAFF
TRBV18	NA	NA	CASSPDISGMLEQYF
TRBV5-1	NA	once	CASSITGTGVAEQYF
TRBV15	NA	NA	CATSRALGRYNEQYF
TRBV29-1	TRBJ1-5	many	CSVGTGGGQPQHF
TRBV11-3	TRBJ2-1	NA	CASSLEPLAGEARNEQFF